This is a list of T cell receptor beta chains from one sample in a study of vaccination effects on CD4 cells after COVID-19. TCRdb keeps only in-frame clones here, not all; method: immunoSEQ multiplex PCR. The sample records tens of thousands of clones, about 74% being singletons. These receptors' antigens are unknown. Sequenced here: CD4+ T cells from PBMCs cultured with HCoV-229E spike peptides, sampled after COVID-19 vaccination. The source is a human donor who received a COVID-19 vaccine. CDR3s include the opening cysteine and the closing phenylalanine or tryptophan. Fields, in order: CDR3 DNA, CDR3 protein, J gene, V gene, clone size, D gene. D genes are given only for firm matches. Rows give clone size only sometimes, using once, few, many, or a class for an expanded clone.

TGCAGCGTGGGGGACAGGGGAAGGGTCGGGGAGCTGTTTTTT CSVGDRGRVGELFF TRBJ2-2 TRBV29-1 few TRBD1
TGCGCCAGCAGCGGGTGGGGGATTTCTGGCTACACCTTC CASSGWGISGYTF TRBJ1-2 TRBV5-1 once -
TGTGCCAGCAGTGTTTTAGGGGGCAACTATGGCTACACCTTC CASSVLGGNYGYTF TRBJ1-2 TRBV2 - TRBD1
TGTGCCAGCAGAGGAAAGGTGATGCTTAACTATGGCTACACCTTC CASRGKVMLNYGYTF TRBJ1-2 TRBV5-5 - -
TGCGCCAGCAGGGACTTGCTAAGCACAGATACGCAGTATTTT CASRDLLSTDTQYF TRBJ2-3 TRBV5-1 - -
TGTGCCAGTAGTATACGAGATTACAATGAGCAGTTCTTC CASSIRDYNEQFF TRBJ2-1 TRBV19 - -
TGTGCCAGCATTCCCTTGGGACAGGGGGCGACGAACACTGAAGCTTTCTTT CASIPLGQGATNTEAFF TRBJ1-1 TRBV28 - TRBD1
TGTGCCAGCAGTGCGGAGGGCAGGGGGAACACTGAAGCTTTCTTT CASSAEGRGNTEAFF TRBJ1-1 TRBV28 - -
TGTGCCAGCTCCCAAAGGATATCCGGGGGCCTGAACACCGGGGAGCTGTTTTTT CASSQRISGGLNTGELFF TRBJ2-2 TRBV18 - -
TGTGCCATAACCGGGGCTTTGGGGCCCCAGCATTTT CAITGALGPQHF TRBJ1-5 TRBV28 few -
TGTGCCAGCCCCTCGGTAGACCTTAGCACAGATACGCAGTATTTT CASPSVDLSTDTQYF TRBJ2-3 TRBV5-8 few -
TGTGCCAGTAGCCTACCAGCCGGGGCAGGTCGCAATCAGCCCCAGCATTTT CASSLPAGAGRNQPQHF TRBJ1-5 TRBV19 - -
TGTGCCTGGAGTCCCACCCCGAATGAGCAGTTCTTC CAWSPTPNEQFF TRBJ2-1 TRBV30 - -
TGCAGCGTTGAGAGGGACAGGGGTGGTGAGACCCAGTACTTC CSVERDRGGETQYF TRBJ2-5 TRBV29-1 - TRBD1
TGCAGCGTTGTCAAGTCCGGGGGGCTAAGTCCAGATACGCAGTATTTT CSVVKSGGLSPDTQYF TRBJ2-3 TRBV29-1 - -
TGTGCCAGCGCATCAGGGACTAGCGTGACCAATGAGCAGTTCTTC CASASGTSVTNEQFF TRBJ2-1 TRBV7-3 - TRBD2
TGCGCCAGCAGCTTACAGGGGGCCATTAATTCACCCCTCCACTTT CASSLQGAINSPLHF TRBJ1-6 TRBV5-1 few TRBD1
TGTGCCAGCAGTTCCCTCCGGGAGGGGCTAGGAGAGACCCAGTACTTC CASSSLREGLGETQYF TRBJ2-5 TRBV28 - TRBD2
TGCGCCAGCAGCTCCCGGGACGGTAACACCGGGGAGCTGTTTTTT CASSSRDGNTGELFF TRBJ2-2 TRBV5-1 - -
TGTGCCAGCAGTTTAGCTCACCCCATATATTTT CASSLAHPIYF TRBJ1-3 TRBV12-3/TRBV12-4 - -
TGTGCCAGCAGCTTTTCGTATGCCGCCTATAATTCACCCCTCCACTTT CASSFSYAAYNSPLHF TRBJ1-6 TRBV7-2 - -
TGTGCCAGCAGCTTAGGCAGGGCCACTGAAGCTTTCTTT CASSLGRATEAFF TRBJ1-1 TRBV7-2 - -
TGTGCCACCAGAGGCAGTAGCACAGATACGCAGTATTTT CATRGSSTDTQYF TRBJ2-3 TRBV24-1 - -
TGTGCCAGCAGTTTGGGCAGGGATCAGCCCCAGCATTTT CASSLGRDQPQHF TRBJ1-5 TRBV12-3/TRBV12-4 once -
TGCGCCAGCAGCTGGGAGGGGGGGGAGACCCAGTACTTC CASSWEGGETQYF TRBJ2-5 TRBV5-1 - -
TGTGCCAGCAGTTACAAGGGGGCAGCAGGAAACACCATATATTTT CASSYKGAAGNTIYF TRBJ1-3 TRBV6-5 once TRBD1
TGTGCCAGCAGCTTACCCTTGCACACAGGCTCTTCTAAAGATACGCAGTATTTT CASSLPLHTGSSKDTQYF TRBJ2-3 TRBV7-2 - -
TGCGCCAGCAGCCAAGCTCCCAGGGAAGATGGCTACACCTTC CASSQAPREDGYTF TRBJ1-2 TRBV4-1 - -
TGTGCCAGCAGCCAAGCAGGGGCGGGAAACACCATATATTTT CASSQAGAGNTIYF TRBJ1-3 TRBV3-1/TRBV3-2 - -
TGTGCCAGCTCACCACAGGTTATGAACACTGAAGCTTTCTTT CASSPQVMNTEAFF TRBJ1-1 TRBV18 - -
TGTGCCATCAGTGAGGCTTCACTAGCGGGGCGAGAGACCCAGTACTTC CAISEASLAGRETQYF TRBJ2-5 TRBV10-3 few TRBD2
TGTGCCACCCAAAAGACAGGCTCTGGGGCCAACGTCCTGACTTTC CATQKTGSGANVLTF TRBJ2-6 TRBV19 once -
TGTGCCAGCAGTTCCGGGACAGCCACAGGTCCGCAGTATTTT CASSSGTATGPQYF TRBJ2-3 TRBV27 - TRBD1
TGTGCCACCAGTGACTATACCGGGACAGCCCGAACTCAAGAGACCCAGTACTTC CATSDYTGTARTQETQYF TRBJ2-5 TRBV24-1 - TRBD1
TGTGCCAGCAGCTTAGGCTGGGGTCCCGGGACATTGGATTACAATGAGCAGTTCTTC CASSLGWGPGTLDYNEQFF TRBJ2-1 TRBV11-3 - -
TGCGCCAGCAGCTTGGATCCGGCGTCCGGGGAGCTGTTTTTT CASSLDPASGELFF TRBJ2-2 TRBV5-1 few -
TGTGCCAGCAGCTTAGCAGGGGGCTACACTGAAGCTTTCTTT CASSLAGGYTEAFF TRBJ1-1 TRBV7-2 - TRBD1
TGTGCCAGCAGCTTACTGAGACTAGCACCCACTAGCACAGATACGCAGTATTTT CASSLLRLAPTSTDTQYF TRBJ2-3 TRBV7-3 - TRBD2
TGTGCCAGCAGCTTAGCTGGGGACGCTGAAGCTTTCTTT CASSLAGDAEAFF TRBJ1-1 TRBV11-1 - -
TGTGCCAGCAGTTACCATTCGAGGAACACTGAAGCTTTCTTT CASSYHSRNTEAFF TRBJ1-1 TRBV6-5 - -
TGTGCCAGCAGCCAACGTCGGATGGTCACCGGGGAGCTGTTTTTT CASSQRRMVTGELFF TRBJ2-2 TRBV3-1/TRBV3-2 - -
TGTGCCACCAGTGCATCGGACAGGAAAGAGACCCAGTACTTC CATSASDRKETQYF TRBJ2-5 TRBV24-1 - TRBD1
TGTGCCACCAGTGACCCGGACAGCCGCACCGGGGAGCTGTTTTTT CATSDPDSRTGELFF TRBJ2-2 TRBV24-1 few -
TGCGCCAGCCTTCTTGACAACTCTGGGGCCAACGTCCTGACTTTC CASLLDNSGANVLTF TRBJ2-6 TRBV5-1 - -
TGTGCCAGCAGTTGGGTAAGGGGCAATCAGCCCCAGCATTTT CASSWVRGNQPQHF TRBJ1-5 TRBV6-2/TRBV6-3 - -
TGTGCCAGCAATGGACAGGCCTCCTTGGACTATGGCTACACCTTC CASNGQASLDYGYTF TRBJ1-2 TRBV11-2 - TRBD1
TGTGCCAGCAGTCGAACAGGGTGGTATCAGCCCCAGCATTTT CASSRTGWYQPQHF TRBJ1-5 TRBV6-6 - -
TGCGCCAGCAGCTGGGGAACTGGGGCCAACGTCCTGACTTTC CASSWGTGANVLTF TRBJ2-6 TRBV5-1 - -
TGCGCCAGCAGCCCTCCAGGGAACTATGGCTACACCTTC CASSPPGNYGYTF TRBJ1-2 TRBV5-1 - -
TGTGCCAGCAGCACTAAATCGACAGGATCAGATACGCAGTATTTT CASSTKSTGSDTQYF TRBJ2-3 TRBV7-3 - -
TGTGCCAGCAGCTCGTTCGGGACCCAGTACTTC CASSSFGTQYF TRBJ2-5 TRBV7-2 - -
TGTGCCAGCTCACCCGGGACAGGCAGACCGGAGACCCAGTACTTC CASSPGTGRPETQYF TRBJ2-5 TRBV18 - TRBD1
TGTGCCAGCAGTTTAGGCGGGACAGGTAATTCACCCCTCCACTTT CASSLGGTGNSPLHF TRBJ1-6 TRBV28 - TRBD1